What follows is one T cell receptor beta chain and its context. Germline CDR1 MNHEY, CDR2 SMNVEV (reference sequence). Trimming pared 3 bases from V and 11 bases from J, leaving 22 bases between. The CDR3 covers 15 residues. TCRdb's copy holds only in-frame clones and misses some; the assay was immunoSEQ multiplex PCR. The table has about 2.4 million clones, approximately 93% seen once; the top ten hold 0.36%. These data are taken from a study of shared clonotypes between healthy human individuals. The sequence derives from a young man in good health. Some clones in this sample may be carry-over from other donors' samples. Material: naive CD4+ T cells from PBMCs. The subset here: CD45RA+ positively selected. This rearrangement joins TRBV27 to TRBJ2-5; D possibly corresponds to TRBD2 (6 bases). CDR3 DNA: TGTGCCAGCAGTTTGGGGACGTCGAGATCGGGGGAGCAGTACTTC. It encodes CASSLGTSRSGEQYF.